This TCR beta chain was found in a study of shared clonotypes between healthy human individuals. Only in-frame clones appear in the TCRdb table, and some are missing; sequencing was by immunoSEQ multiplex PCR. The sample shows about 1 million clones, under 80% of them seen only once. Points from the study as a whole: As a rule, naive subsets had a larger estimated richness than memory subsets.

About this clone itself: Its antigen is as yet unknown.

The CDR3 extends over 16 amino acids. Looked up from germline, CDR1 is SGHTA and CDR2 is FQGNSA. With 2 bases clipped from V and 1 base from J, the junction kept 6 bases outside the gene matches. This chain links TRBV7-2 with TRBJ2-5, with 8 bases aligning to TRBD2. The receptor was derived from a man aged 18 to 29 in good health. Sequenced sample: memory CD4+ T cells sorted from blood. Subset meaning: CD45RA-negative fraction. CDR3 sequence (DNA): TGTGCCAGCAGCTTATCTGGGCTAGCGGGCCAAGAGACCCAGTACTTC. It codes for CASSLSGLAGQETQYF.